This T cell receptor (beta chain) derives from a study of blood T cell repertoires in COVID-19. V was trimmed by 1 base and J by 0 bases, leaving 14 bases between them. The CDR3 has 17 amino acids. The V gene's germline CDR1 is SGHTS and CDR2 YDEGEE. The protocol was immunoSEQ multiplex PCR, while the TCRdb copy is restricted to in-frame clones and leaves out a portion. The table has around 160,000 clones, roughly nine tenths seen once. Sequencing was performed on peripheral blood. This clonotype originated in a man in his late teens or twenties with COVID-19, enrolled during active disease. The chain couples TRBV5-8 to TRBJ2-1; TRBD1 might be the D (5 bases). The CDR3 spells CASSLRFGRASYNEQFF. CDR3 bases: TGTGCCAGCAGCTTGCGATTCGGCAGGGCCTCCTACAATGAGCAGTTCTTC.